This T cell receptor (beta chain) was obtained from a study of monozygotic twins with inflammatory bowel disease. With eight separate reactions per sample, the authors made cDNA. UMIs incorporating a 6-nucleotide sample barcode were appended by means of template switching. Reanalyzing the 5' RACE reads, TCRdb keeps one entry per CDR3 protein, without DNA. The clone table shows roughly 200,000 distinct CDR3 sequences, with the ten largest holding approximately 1.6%. From germline, CDR1 is ENHRY and CDR2 SYGVKD. The CDR3 has 14 amino acids. This sequence originates from a human donor with ulcerative colitis or Crohn's disease, or a healthy co-twin of an affected twin (not recorded which). The chain couples TRBV10-3 to TRBJ2-1. The source material was blood. CDR3 in amino acids: CAISGLLSYNEQFF.